This section outlines one T cell receptor beta chain sequence together with its context. What this receptor recognizes is not known. One base away there is no much larger clone; base qualities are not given. This sample was taken from a study of cytomegalovirus exposure and HLA in healthy donors (dated by TCRdb to about 2017). Looking at the study overall: In an earlier analysis of roughly 590 of the donors, 276 Gb of sequence data and 117 million unique TCR beta sequences from about 179 million T cells were reported. An early release that covered some 640 HLA-typed donors contained approximately 320 gigabases of sequencing data and tens of millions of unique TCR sequences. Among the approximately 400 genotyped donors, 75% to 90% belonged to the genetic ancestry cluster associated with self-reported Caucasian donors. The aim of the study was to test whether cataloging public T cell receptors could identify signatures of past pathogen exposure. Using immunosequencing, the study profiled T cell repertoires from fewer than 850 subjects and related those repertoires to cytomegalovirus serostatus. In addition to the first cohort of around 670 subjects, a separate validation cohort of approximately 110 different subjects was used. To predict cytomegalovirus infection status, the study brought together high-throughput TCR immunosequencing, statistical association of individual TCRs with disease status, and machine learning. A later analysis re-examined previously published TCR beta repertoires from roughly 720 donors and added high-resolution HLA genotyping to investigate patterns of TCR occurrence. The later analysis used no new phenotypic data to find candidate immune exposures, relying instead on TCR beta sequences and their occurrence across donors. An earlier analysis of several hundred of the donors applied high-throughput TCR beta sequencing to assess whether each TCR beta V gene segment acted as functional or pseudogenic. Alongside the repertoire data, information on donor age, sex, ethnicity and CMV serostatus was compiled. In a later genetic analysis, genome-wide SNP genotypes for about 55% of the 666 donors were used, and that subset was treated as a discovery cohort. All discovery cohort repertoires had been generated on a single sequencing platform. Both class I and class II loci were covered by HLA typing, at four-digit resolution. The number of typed donors differed by locus: about 620-640 for A, B, C, DRB1 and DQB1; about 520 for DQA1; roughly 600 for DPA1; and roughly 490 for DPB1. Several DR-DQ haplotypes were treated as single units for association and clustering because of strong linkage in the cohort. Among about 400 genotyped donors of the cohort, an average of approximately 200,000 unique TCR beta nucleotide sequences was sequenced per donor, of which 15% to 20% were non-productive.

The library was obtained by the immunoSEQ multiplex PCR assay. For the multiplex PCR, a mixture combining 60 forward primers for TCR Vbeta segments and 13 reverse primers for TCR Jbeta segments was used. A multiplex PCR assay on genomic DNA amplified the CDR3 region of rearranged TCR beta genes. The amplified TCR beta libraries were sequenced on the Illumina HiSeq System as 87-base-pair reads. As for the authors' bioinformatics: A later analysis tallied 75 million to 85 million unique TCR beta chains across the 660 or so repertoires, and about 10 million of those chains were shared by two or more donors. To remove PCR and sequencing errors, raw reads were error-corrected and collapsed into unique sequences using a nearest-neighbor algorithm that merged closely related sequences. V, D and J gene segments were assigned by aligning CDR3 sequences to IMGT reference sequences. For a sequence to be retained, at least a six-nucleotide match to both a V gene segment and a J gene segment was required. A rearrangement was called productive if the CDR3 had no stop codons and remained in frame with V and J, and every other rearrangement was called non-productive. Following IMGT convention, CDR3 was defined as the stretch from the second conserved V-encoded cysteine to the conserved J-encoded phenylalanine. In an earlier analysis of more than 550 of the donors, sequences lacking an unambiguous match to a single V gene segment were excluded. An earlier analysis of 500 to 600 of the donors classified V segments as functional when productive rearrangements were above 56.7% and as segregating when the standard deviation between donors was above 5%. A statistical classification framework was built to diagnose cytomegalovirus status from the catalog of TCR beta chain sequences. A later analysis assigned V and J genes by comparing TCR nucleotide sequences with IMGT/GENE-DB human TR gene sequences. A later analysis assigned CDR3 sequences and most-parsimonious VDJ recombination scenarios with the TCRdist pipeline. In a later analysis, each TCR beta chain was defined by its CDR3 amino acid sequence together with its V-gene family, and reads without a unique V-gene family were excluded. As a way to deal with suspected cross-contamination and a sequencing artifact, a later analysis dropped approximately 570 nucleotide sequences that were highly shared and had low generation probability. In a later analysis, a clonal expansion index for each public chain was calculated from normalized within-repertoire ranks of inferred template counts. A later analysis computed generation probabilities with a VDJ recombination model fitted to out-of-frame rearrangements, and checked the results against IGoR. A later analysis scored TCR-TCR, TCR-HLA and TCR-CMV co-occurrence with hypergeometric tests, applying a repertoire-size bias correction to TCR pairs. False discovery rates were estimated in a later analysis by permuting HLA or CMV assignments 20 times. In a later analysis, co-occurring TCRs were grouped using DBSCAN, with TCRdist sequence similarity added in when clustering inside HLA-allele-positive subsets. Co-occurrence clustering excluded repertoires with fewer than 30,000 or more than 120,000 public chains, plus five with anomalous nucleotide sharing. Entries here come from immuneACCESS through TCRdb and include only in-frame sequences with V and J called. Some clones fail to appear in such tables; in the studies checked, an unresolved V gene covers under half of the shortfall, and the cause of the remainder is unknown. V and J calls plus clone size are reproduced from that table; the DNA served to infer D and trimming. Here the sample has 90,000 or so clones; roughly four fifths occur a single time. 3.4% of the sample is in the top ten clones.

Spanning cysteine to phenylalanine, the CDR3 consists of 16 amino acids. Of the read, only the CDR3 DNA is kept; its 48 bases are in frame from base 1. In the germline V gene, CDR1 corresponds to SGHAT and CDR2 to FQNNGV. Clipping removes 4 bases from V and 1 base from J, with 5 as the unmatched junction base count. The cohort consisted of 600 to 700 healthy bone marrow donors. At the time of sampling, all cohort members were nominally healthy, though unrecorded immune exposures were likely present. The donor tested CMV seropositive and was one of the 289 seropositive cohort members. Each donor provided a peripheral blood sample, and peripheral blood mononuclear cells were used for TCR beta sequencing. Genomic DNA was extracted from the blood cell samples with the Qiagen DNeasy Blood Extraction Kit. Overall results and qualifications from the work: When HLA alleles, especially DR and DQ, strongly co-occurred, TCR associations were difficult to assign to individual alleles. The sequencing pipeline was judged likely to have produced a cluster of highly shared sequence variants as a technical artifact. A further reported finding was that TCR beta sequences accurately predicted the HLA-A and HLA-B alleles for most subjects in the first cohort. In a later analysis, more than 15,000 TCR beta sequences were associated with specific HLA alleles at a false discovery rate of 0.05. Several of the top co-occurrence clusters appeared to be linked to parvovirus B19, influenza, CMV and Epstein-Barr virus, according to a later analysis. A later genetic analysis reported fewer N-insertions in productive TCRs among donors in an Asian-associated ancestry cluster than the roughly 620-donor mean. V-gene and J-gene trimming of TCR beta chains was associated with a missense DCLRE1C variant in a later genetic analysis, and the association was replicated in an independent cohort. HLA typing was unavailable for some donors at each locus, so association tests used only the typed subset. CMV serostatus was the only immune exposure information available for the cohort. The study gave a list of about 160 TCR beta chains associated with cytomegalovirus. Linkage disequilibrium might explain the correlated functional status among segregating V segments, but an unknown experimental factor could not be ruled out. Three of the identified cytomegalovirus-associated TCR beta chains were confirmed in vitro to be specific for cytomegalovirus antigens. In a later analysis, the rate of TCR association differed among HLA loci, with DRB1 alleles having the most associated TCRs and HLA-C alleles having the fewest. In both the original and validation cohorts, the classifier was reported to diagnose cytomegalovirus status with high specificity and sensitivity. It was suggested by the authors that the approach could potentially be generalized to other disease states and immunological phenotypes. Approximately 16 rarely observed V segments, including chromosome 9 orphons, were excluded from the earlier analysis of just under 600 of the donors because counts were too low. Some IMGT-functional V segments, including TRBV6-2 and TRBV6-3, could not be distinguished by the 87-base-pair reads and were therefore excluded. Most TCR sequences were observed very rarely across donors, whereas some public TCRs were present in many individuals. The cohort was sequenced for TCR beta chains only, and without alpha or paired-chain data the features that could be detected were limited. Presence/absence analyses assumed roughly uniform sequencing depth across donors, an assumption that may not hold. In a later analysis, HLA-associated TCR beta chains showed more clonal expansion and lower generation probabilities than non-associated chains that were equally common. Most CMV-associated TCR beta chains appeared to be HLA-restricted in a later analysis, and the HLA associations seemed to be driven largely by CMV exposure. In an earlier analysis of 500 to 650 of the donors, most TCR beta V segments appeared in productive rearrangements about 87% or about 30% of the time, broadly matching IMGT annotations.

The chain was built from TRBV11-2 and TRBJ2-1, with 9 bases in between that match TRBD2. Source material: PBMCs. The receptor was isolated from a young man in good health and CMV-seropositive. CDR3 reads: CASSSAGGGSYNEQFF. The nucleotides read TGTGCCAGCAGCTCCGCGGGAGGGGGGTCCTACAATGAGCAGTTCTTC.